This is a list of T cell receptor beta chains from one sample in a study of blood T cell repertoires in COVID-19. The repertoire was sequenced with immunoSEQ multiplex PCR; TCRdb's copy has only in-frame clones and lacks some. The data hold approximately 170,000 clones, with 70% to 80% observed a single time. Source material: peripheral blood. These receptors were collected from a woman aged 50 to 60 with acute or convalescent COVID-19. The CDR3 runs from the conserved cysteine through the conserved F or W. A D gene is named only where the DNA matches it firmly. Only some rows state a clone size, as once, few, many or a class for expanded clones.

d_gene: TRBD1; j_gene: TRBJ1-5; abundance: -; v_gene: TRBV30; CDR3aa: CAWEQGAEQPQHF; CDR3nt: TGTGCCTGGGAACAGGGGGCAGAGCAGCCCCAGCATTTT
d_gene: -; j_gene: TRBJ2-7; abundance: few; v_gene: TRBV11-2; CDR3aa: CASSSTVVHEQYF; CDR3nt: TGTGCCAGCAGCTCAACAGTCGTCCACGAGCAGTACTTC
d_gene: TRBD2; j_gene: TRBJ2-1; abundance: -; v_gene: TRBV24-1; CDR3aa: CATTFSGGAYNEQFF; CDR3nt: TGTGCCACCACTTTCAGCGGGGGGGCCTACAATGAGCAGTTCTTC
d_gene: -; j_gene: TRBJ1-1; abundance: few; v_gene: TRBV9; CDR3aa: CASTRGSNTEAFF; CDR3nt: TGTGCCTCTACGAGGGGGTCGAACACTGAAGCTTTCTTT
d_gene: -; j_gene: TRBJ2-7; abundance: -; v_gene: TRBV12-3/TRBV12-4; CDR3aa: CASSFIDVRDQYF; CDR3nt: TGTGCCAGCAGTTTCATTGATGTGCGGGATCAGTACTTC
d_gene: -; j_gene: TRBJ1-5; abundance: -; v_gene: TRBV15; CDR3aa: CATSLTGVSNQPQHF; CDR3nt: TGTGCCACCAGCTTAACAGGAGTTAGCAATCAGCCCCAGCATTTT
d_gene: -; j_gene: TRBJ1-3; abundance: -; v_gene: TRBV15; CDR3aa: CATSRDGTATIYF; CDR3nt: TGTGCCACCAGCAGAGATGGCACAGCCACCATATATTTT
d_gene: -; j_gene: TRBJ1-1; abundance: -; v_gene: TRBV9; CDR3aa: CASSVDSWNTEAFF; CDR3nt: TGTGCCAGCAGCGTGGACAGTTGGAACACTGAAGCTTTCTTT
d_gene: TRBD1; j_gene: TRBJ1-5; abundance: -; v_gene: TRBV18; CDR3aa: CASSQGQGNQPQHF; CDR3nt: TGTGCCAGCTCACAGGGACAGGGGAATCAGCCCCAGCATTTT
d_gene: -; j_gene: TRBJ2-5; abundance: -; v_gene: TRBV19; CDR3aa: CASSSEETQYF; CDR3nt: TGTGCCAGTAGTTCAGAAGAGACCCAGTACTTC
d_gene: TRBD1; j_gene: TRBJ2-1; abundance: -; v_gene: TRBV5-1; CDR3aa: CASSTLQGMGQFF; CDR3nt: TGCGCCAGCAGCACGTTACAGGGGATGGGGCAGTTCTTC
d_gene: TRBD2; j_gene: TRBJ2-3; abundance: once; v_gene: TRBV28; CDR3aa: CATTHGLAGSWTDTQYF; CDR3nt: TGTGCCACCACGCATGGACTAGCGGGAAGTTGGACAGATACGCAGTATTTT
d_gene: -; j_gene: TRBJ1-5; abundance: -; v_gene: TRBV30; CDR3aa: CAWSAGDQPQHF; CDR3nt: TGTGCCTGGAGTGCAGGGGATCAGCCCCAGCATTTT
d_gene: -; j_gene: TRBJ1-3; abundance: -; v_gene: TRBV18; CDR3aa: CASSPIPGSGNTIYF; CDR3nt: TGTGCCAGCTCCCCTATTCCCGGCTCTGGAAACACCATATATTTT
d_gene: TRBD2; j_gene: TRBJ2-7; abundance: -; v_gene: TRBV5-1; CDR3aa: CASSLATSGGLYEQYF; CDR3nt: TGCGCCAGCAGCTTGGCGACTAGCGGGGGCCTTTACGAGCAGTACTTC
d_gene: -; j_gene: TRBJ1-1; abundance: -; v_gene: TRBV6-5; CDR3aa: CASRQGWNTEAFF; CDR3nt: TGTGCCAGCAGGCAGGGTTGGAACACTGAAGCTTTCTTT
d_gene: TRBD2; j_gene: TRBJ2-1; abundance: -; v_gene: TRBV27; CDR3aa: CASSLMGLDNEQFF; CDR3nt: TGTGCCAGCAGTTTAATGGGACTAGACAATGAGCAGTTCTTC
d_gene: -; j_gene: TRBJ1-4; abundance: -; v_gene: TRBV3-1/TRBV3-2; CDR3aa: CASSLASFSTNEKLFF; CDR3nt: TGTGCCAGCAGCCTGGCAAGTTTCTCAACTAATGAAAAACTGTTTTTT
d_gene: -; j_gene: TRBJ1-6; abundance: few; v_gene: TRBV5-4; CDR3aa: CASSTRQQGNSPLHF; CDR3nt: TGTGCCAGCAGCACCCGACAGCAGGGTAATTCACCCCTCCACTTT
d_gene: -; j_gene: TRBJ2-3; abundance: -; v_gene: TRBV15; CDR3aa: CATSRDLASVTDTQYF; CDR3nt: TGTGCCACCAGCAGAGATTTAGCCAGCGTGACAGATACGCAGTATTTT
d_gene: -; j_gene: TRBJ1-6; abundance: -; v_gene: TRBV6-5; CDR3aa: CASISQGRENSPLHF; CDR3nt: TGTGCCAGCATTAGTCAGGGGCGCGAGAATTCACCCCTCCACTTT
d_gene: TRBD2; j_gene: TRBJ2-1; abundance: -; v_gene: TRBV30; CDR3aa: CAWSVTLAFNEQFF; CDR3nt: TGTGCCTGGAGTGTAACACTAGCGTTCAATGAGCAGTTCTTC
d_gene: -; j_gene: TRBJ2-7; abundance: few; v_gene: TRBV5-1; CDR3aa: CASSLTVSYEQYF; CDR3nt: TGCGCCAGCAGCTTAACAGTTTCCTACGAGCAGTACTTC
d_gene: -; j_gene: TRBJ2-7; abundance: -; v_gene: TRBV19; CDR3aa: CASSPTTSYEQYF; CDR3nt: TGTGCCAGTAGTCCGACGACTAGTTACGAGCAGTACTTC
d_gene: TRBD1; j_gene: TRBJ1-2; abundance: few; v_gene: TRBV30; CDR3aa: CARRTGESYGYTF; CDR3nt: TGTGCCCGTCGGACAGGGGAAAGCTATGGCTACACCTTC
d_gene: -; j_gene: TRBJ1-2; abundance: few; v_gene: TRBV20-1; CDR3aa: CSATQNYGYTF; CDR3nt: TGCAGTGCCACACAGAACTATGGCTACACCTTC
d_gene: TRBD2; j_gene: TRBJ2-2; abundance: -; v_gene: TRBV30; CDR3aa: CAWSVLGLAGVGGELFF; CDR3nt: TGTGCCTGGAGTGTACTTGGGCTAGCGGGAGTGGGCGGGGAGCTGTTTTTT
d_gene: TRBD1; j_gene: TRBJ1-1; abundance: -; v_gene: TRBV6-5; CDR3aa: CASRGTGGNTEAFF; CDR3nt: TGTGCCAGCAGGGGGACAGGGGGGAACACTGAAGCTTTCTTT
d_gene: -; j_gene: TRBJ2-1; abundance: few; v_gene: TRBV12-2; CDR3aa: CASRSTPTGLAGNNEQFF; CDR3nt: TGTGCAAGTCGCTCCACGCCAACGGGACTAGCGGGAAACAATGAGCAGTTCTTC
d_gene: -; j_gene: TRBJ2-5; abundance: -; v_gene: TRBV5-1; CDR3aa: CASSLMDSRRETQYF; CDR3nt: TGCGCCAGCAGCCTTATGGACAGTAGGAGAGAGACCCAGTACTTC
d_gene: TRBD1; j_gene: TRBJ2-7; abundance: -; v_gene: TRBV10-2; CDR3aa: CASSERGQVVEQYF; CDR3nt: TGCGCCAGCAGTGAGAGGGGACAGGTCGTCGAGCAGTACTTC
d_gene: TRBD1; j_gene: TRBJ1-2; abundance: -; v_gene: TRBV3-1/TRBV3-2; CDR3aa: CASSLGQGARYTF; CDR3nt: TGTGCCAGCAGCCTCGGACAGGGGGCCCGCTACACCTTC
d_gene: -; j_gene: TRBJ2-1; abundance: -; v_gene: TRBV6-2/TRBV6-3; CDR3aa: CASSYGGAVDEQFF; CDR3nt: TGTGCCAGCAGTTACGGGGGGGCGGTCGATGAGCAGTTCTTC
d_gene: -; j_gene: TRBJ2-7; abundance: once; v_gene: TRBV7-9; CDR3aa: CASSFGHEQYF; CDR3nt: TGTGCCAGCAGCTTCGGTCACGAGCAGTACTTC
d_gene: TRBD2; j_gene: TRBJ2-7; abundance: -; v_gene: TRBV27; CDR3aa: CASRSGALVYEQYF; CDR3nt: TGTGCCAGTCGTAGCGGGGCGTTAGTGTACGAGCAGTACTTC
d_gene: -; j_gene: TRBJ1-2; abundance: -; v_gene: TRBV6-5; CDR3aa: CASSYTGPSLYGYTF; CDR3nt: TGTGCCAGCAGTTACACAGGCCCGTCCCTCTATGGCTACACCTTC
d_gene: TRBD1; j_gene: TRBJ1-6; abundance: few; v_gene: TRBV19; CDR3aa: CASSMFLPGQGNYNSPLHF; CDR3nt: TGTGCCAGTAGTATGTTTCTACCTGGACAGGGGAACTATAATTCACCCCTCCACTTT
d_gene: -; j_gene: TRBJ1-4; abundance: -; v_gene: TRBV18; CDR3aa: CASSSNEKLFF; CDR3nt: TGTGCCAGCTCTTCAAATGAAAAACTGTTTTTT
d_gene: TRBD2; j_gene: TRBJ2-5; abundance: -; v_gene: TRBV19; CDR3aa: CASSWGLAGAETQYF; CDR3nt: TGTGCCAGTAGTTGGGGACTAGCGGGAGCCGAGACCCAGTACTTC
d_gene: TRBD1; j_gene: TRBJ2-1; abundance: -; v_gene: TRBV28; CDR3aa: CASSLTPDRVGYNEQFF; CDR3nt: TGTGCCAGCAGTTTAACCCCGGACAGGGTCGGATACAATGAGCAGTTCTTC
d_gene: TRBD1; j_gene: TRBJ2-1; abundance: -; v_gene: TRBV14; CDR3aa: CASSQRRGTGGSNEQFF; CDR3nt: TGTGCCAGCAGCCAGAGGCGGGGGACAGGGGGATCGAATGAGCAGTTCTTC
d_gene: TRBD2; j_gene: TRBJ2-1; abundance: -; v_gene: TRBV4-1; CDR3aa: CASSKTWGGYNEQFF; CDR3nt: TGCGCCAGCAGCAAGACCTGGGGGGGCTACAATGAGCAGTTCTTC
d_gene: TRBD2; j_gene: TRBJ2-5; abundance: -; v_gene: TRBV7-2; CDR3aa: CASTDLAGDPKRTQYF; CDR3nt: TGTGCCAGCACCGATCTAGCGGGAGATCCCAAGAGAACCCAGTACTTC
d_gene: -; j_gene: TRBJ2-1; abundance: few; v_gene: TRBV18; CDR3aa: CASSPLSGWEEQFF; CDR3nt: TGTGCCAGCTCACCACTAAGTGGGTGGGAGGAGCAGTTCTTC
d_gene: -; j_gene: TRBJ1-3; abundance: -; v_gene: TRBV29-1; CDR3aa: CSVVGHLSGNTIYF; CDR3nt: TGCAGCGTTGTGGGACACCTCTCGGGGAACACCATATATTTT
d_gene: -; j_gene: TRBJ1-5; abundance: -; v_gene: TRBV2; CDR3aa: CASSPDGGQPQHF; CDR3nt: TGTGCCAGCAGTCCCGACGGCGGTCAGCCCCAGCATTTT
d_gene: TRBD1; j_gene: TRBJ1-5; abundance: many; v_gene: TRBV19; CDR3aa: CASSIGGQGQPQHF; CDR3nt: TGTGCCAGTAGTATAGGGGGACAGGGGCAGCCCCAGCATTTT
d_gene: TRBD2; j_gene: TRBJ2-7; abundance: -; v_gene: TRBV5-1; CDR3aa: CASSEGAGLYEQYF; CDR3nt: TGCGCCAGCAGCGAGGGAGCGGGGTTATACGAGCAGTACTTC
d_gene: -; j_gene: TRBJ1-2; abundance: -; v_gene: TRBV28; CDR3aa: CASSFFRQGSYTF; CDR3nt: TGTGCCAGCAGTTTCTTCCGGCAGGGAAGCTACACCTTC
d_gene: TRBD1; j_gene: TRBJ2-1; abundance: -; v_gene: TRBV2; CDR3aa: CASTRQGNSYNEQFF; CDR3nt: TGTGCCAGCACCCGACAGGGCAACTCCTACAATGAGCAGTTCTTC
d_gene: -; j_gene: TRBJ1-4; abundance: -; v_gene: TRBV7-9; CDR3aa: CASSRESEKLFF; CDR3nt: TGTGCCAGCAGCCGAGAAAGTGAAAAACTGTTTTTT
d_gene: -; j_gene: TRBJ2-1; abundance: few; v_gene: TRBV27; CDR3aa: CASSPTGGGSLNEQFF; CDR3nt: TGTGCCAGCAGTCCGACGGGGGGCGGGAGTTTGAATGAGCAGTTCTTC
d_gene: TRBD1; j_gene: TRBJ2-6; abundance: -; v_gene: TRBV15; CDR3aa: CATSRIIRDRENSGANVLTF; CDR3nt: TGTGCCACCAGCAGAATTATCCGGGACAGGGAAAACTCTGGGGCCAACGTCCTGACTTTC
d_gene: TRBD2; j_gene: TRBJ2-7; abundance: -; v_gene: TRBV28; CDR3aa: CASSPPSSGYYEQYF; CDR3nt: TGTGCCAGCAGTCCCCCATCTAGCGGGTATTACGAGCAGTACTTC
d_gene: TRBD2; j_gene: TRBJ2-3; abundance: -; v_gene: TRBV5-1; CDR3aa: CASRGLAGGTDTQYF; CDR3nt: TGCGCCAGCAGGGGACTAGCGGGAGGCACAGATACGCAGTATTTT
d_gene: -; j_gene: TRBJ1-5; abundance: -; v_gene: TRBV28; CDR3aa: CASSFGGGGNQPQHF; CDR3nt: TGTGCCAGCAGTTTTGGGGGAGGGGGCAATCAGCCCCAGCATTTT
d_gene: -; j_gene: TRBJ1-2; abundance: -; v_gene: TRBV6-1; CDR3aa: CASSERLDYGYTF; CDR3nt: TGTGCCAGCAGTGAGAGATTGGACTATGGCTACACCTTC